One sample yielded the 16 T cell receptor beta chains listed below, sequenced in a study of cytomegalovirus exposure and HLA in healthy donors. A multiplex PCR was run with 60 Vbeta primers and 13 Jbeta primers. Sequencing used immunoSEQ multiplex PCR; TCRdb keeps in-frame clones, though not all of them. The profile shows about 96,000 clones, 65% to 75% of them singletons. The source material was PBMCs. These TCRs come from a woman aged 65 to 85 in good health and CMV-seropositive.

This chain links TRBV6-5 with TRBJ1-4; D is unresolved. The CDR3 is 14 amino acids. Trimming shortened V by 5 bases and J by 5 bases, and 12 bases separated the two germline ends. The germline V gene has CDR1 MNHEY and CDR2 SVGAGI. The CDR3 here is CASSPLDRNEKLFF. The DNA of the CDR3 is TGTGCCAGCAGTCCCCTAGATCGGAATGAAAAACTGTTTTTT.

The chain couples TRBV5-1 to TRBJ2-1, with a tentative D call TRBD1 (6 bases). V was trimmed by 0 bases and J by 16 bases, leaving 20 bases between them. The CDR3 extends over 14 amino acids. Germline CDR1 SGHRS, CDR2 YFSETQ. The CDR3 here is CASSLGDTVWGHFF. CDR3 sequence (DNA): TGCGCCAGCAGCTTGGGGGATACCGTTTGGGGGCATTTCTTC.

This chain connects TRBV2 to TRBJ1-1, with 7 bases lining up with TRBD1. Unmatched junction bases numbered 9, after V lost 2 bases and J lost 0 bases. The CDR3 totals 17 residues. CDR1 is SNHLY, CDR2 FYNNEI, per germline. CDR3 DNA: TGTGCCAGCAGTGAATCCTGGACAGGTTGGATGAACACTGAAGCTTTCTTT. The encoded protein is CASSESWTGWMNTEAFF. Variable domain in full (rest from reference TRBV2 and TRBJ1-1): EPEVTQTPSHQVTQMGQEVILRCVPISNHLYFYWYRQILGQKVEFLVSFYNNEISEKSEIFDDQFSVERPDGSNFTLKIRSTKLEDSAMYFCASSESWTGWMNTEAFFGQGTRLTVV.

The chain is built from TRBV7-2 and TRBJ2-3; D is possibly TRBD1 (5 bases). This CDR3 region has 15 residues. V was clipped by 1 base and J by 2 bases, with 10 bases between them. Germline V lookup: CDR1 SGHTA, CDR2 FQGNSA. The CDR3 loop reads CASSLVQGFTDTQYF. DNA of the CDR3: TGTGCCAGCAGCTTAGTTCAGGGATTCACAGATACGCAGTATTTT.

The chain recombines TRBV5-6 with TRBJ1-1; 11 nucleotides line up with TRBD1. This CDR3 contains 16 residues. Germline CDR1 reads SGHDT; CDR2 reads YYEEEE. V shed 5 bases, J shed 2 bases, and the junction held 8 bases outside the gene matches. CDR3 in DNA: TGTGCCAGCAGACTTAGTTGGACAGGGGGCAACACTGAAGCTTTCTTT. This codes for CASRLSWTGGNTEAFF.

The chain is built from TRBV6-6 and TRBJ2-1; perhaps TRBD2 as D (5 bases). Per the germline V gene, CDR1 is MNHNY and CDR2 is SVGAGI (reference sequence). The CDR3 contains 14 residues. The V end was cut by 6 bases, the J end by 0 bases, with 9 bases between. The CDR3 nucleotides read TGTGCCAGCAGGCTAGCCCGCTCCTACAATGAGCAGTTCTTC. Translating it yields CASRLARSYNEQFF.

About this clone: It is likely a read error: a sequence one base away is far more abundant. The chain recombines TRBV5-1 with TRBJ2-5, with 9 bases lining up with TRBD1. The CDR3 consists of 14 residues. Per the germline V gene, CDR1 is SGHRS and CDR2 is YFSETQ. Trimming cost V 4 bases and J 3 bases; bases outside gene matches: 4. CDR3 protein: CASSPWTGEETQYF. In DNA, the CDR3 is TGCGCCAGCAGCCCTTGGACAGGGGAAGAGACCCAGTACTTC.

The V gene is TRBV27, the J gene TRBJ1-1; D gene ambiguous. The CDR3 totals 14 residues. CDR1 and CDR2 from the germline V gene are MNHEY and SMNVEV (reference sequence). V was shortened by 5 bases and J by 1 base, with 11 bases between the two germline ends. The CDR3 region has the DNA TGTGCCAGCAGTCTGACTTCTCCGAACACTGAAGCTTTCTTT. Its translation is CASSLTSPNTEAFF.

This rearrangement joins TRBV19 to TRBJ1-2, with D tentatively TRBD1 (5 bases). The CDR3 covers 15 residues. Germline V lookup: CDR1 LNHDA, CDR2 SQIVND (reference sequence). V was shortened by 3 bases and J by 4 bases, with 15 bases between the two germline ends. CDR3 sequence reads: CASSIAARVIYGYTF. CDR3 DNA sequence: TGTGCCAGTAGTATCGCGGCCAGGGTGATCTATGGCTACACCTTC. Combining the CDR3 with reference TRBV19 and TRBJ1-2 gives the whole variable domain DGGITQSPKYLFRKEGQNVTLSCEQNLNHDAMYWYRQDPGQGLRLIYYSQIVNDFQKGDIAEGYSVSREKKESFPLTVTSAQKNPTAFYLCASSIAARVIYGYTFGSGTRLTVV.

This sequence joins TRBV11-3 and TRBJ2-1; 8 bases align to TRBD1. This CDR3 is built from 16 residues. CDR1 and CDR2 (germline): SGHNT, YENEEA. V shed 4 bases, J shed 5 bases, and the junction held 10 bases outside the gene matches. The CDR3 DNA reads as TGTGCCAGCAGCTCCTCCCGGGACAGGAGAAACAATGAGCAGTTCTTC. It encodes CASSSSRDRRNNEQFF.

This clone is a singleton in its sample. CDR3 sequence: CATSRDLVAAETQYF. CDR3 DNA: TGTGCCACCAGCAGAGATCTGGTAGCTGCAGAGACCCAGTACTTC. The chain employs TRBV15 and TRBJ2-5; D remains unclear. Germline V gene sequence: CDR1 LNHNV, CDR2 YYDKDF (reference sequence). V lost 0 bases and J 4 bases, leaving 12 bases between the germline ends. The CDR3 sequence is 15 residues long.

V usage is TRBV27 and J usage is TRBJ1-2; D possibly corresponds to TRBD1 (5 bases). CDR1 and CDR2 (germline): MNHEY, SMNVEV (reference sequence). The CDR3 is made up of 14 amino acids. Trimming pared 7 bases from V and 4 bases from J, leaving 16 bases between. CDR3 in DNA: TGTGCCAGCAAACCAGCCGGAGGGGCCTATGGCTACACCTTC. Protein: CASKPAGGAYGYTF.

This chain uses TRBV27 with TRBJ2-5; D perhaps matches TRBD1 (6 bases). From germline, CDR1 is MNHEY and CDR2 SMNVEV (reference sequence). V was cut by 2 bases and J by 2 bases, with 12 bases left in between. CDR3 size: 15 residues. CDR3 in amino acids: CASSLLRTAQETQYF. Written as DNA, the CDR3 is TGTGCCAGCAGTTTACTTCGGACAGCTCAAGAGACCCAGTACTTC.

The chain has TRBV11-3 and TRBJ2-7; 13 positions match TRBD2. The germline V gene has CDR1 SGHNT and CDR2 YENEEA. V was clipped by 4 bases and J by 2 bases; unmatched bases: 5. CDR3 size: 16 residues. CDR3: CASSSRLAGGTYEQYF. The CDR3 DNA reads TGTGCCAGCAGCTCTCGACTAGCGGGGGGTACCTACGAGCAGTACTTC. The whole variable domain, remainder taken from reference TRBV11-3 and TRBJ2-7, is EAGVVQSPRYKIIEKKQPVAFWCNPISGHNTLYWYLQNLGQGPELLIRYENEEAVDDSQLPKDRFSAERLKGVDSTLKIQPAELGDSAVYLCASSSRLAGGTYEQYFGPGTRLTVT.

V usage is TRBV28 and J usage is TRBJ1-3; 7 bases line up with TRBD1. This CDR3 contains 14 residues. V lost 5 bases to trimming and J lost 3 bases; unmatched junction nucleotides: 4. Germline assignment: CDR1 MDHEN and CDR2 SYDVKM. Here the CDR3 DNA reads TGTGCCAGCAGTGGCCAGGGGGATGGAAACACCATATATTTT. Amino acids: CASSGQGDGNTIYF.

The CDR3, as DNA: TGTGCCAGCAGCTTGGTGTCAGACACCGGGGAGCTGTTTTTT. Its protein product is CASSLVSDTGELFF. The V call is TRBV11-3, the J call TRBJ2-2; no clear D. Deletions cut 3 bases from V and 3 bases from J, with 8 bases between. CDR3 length: 14 residues. Germline CDR1 SGHNT, CDR2 YENEEA.